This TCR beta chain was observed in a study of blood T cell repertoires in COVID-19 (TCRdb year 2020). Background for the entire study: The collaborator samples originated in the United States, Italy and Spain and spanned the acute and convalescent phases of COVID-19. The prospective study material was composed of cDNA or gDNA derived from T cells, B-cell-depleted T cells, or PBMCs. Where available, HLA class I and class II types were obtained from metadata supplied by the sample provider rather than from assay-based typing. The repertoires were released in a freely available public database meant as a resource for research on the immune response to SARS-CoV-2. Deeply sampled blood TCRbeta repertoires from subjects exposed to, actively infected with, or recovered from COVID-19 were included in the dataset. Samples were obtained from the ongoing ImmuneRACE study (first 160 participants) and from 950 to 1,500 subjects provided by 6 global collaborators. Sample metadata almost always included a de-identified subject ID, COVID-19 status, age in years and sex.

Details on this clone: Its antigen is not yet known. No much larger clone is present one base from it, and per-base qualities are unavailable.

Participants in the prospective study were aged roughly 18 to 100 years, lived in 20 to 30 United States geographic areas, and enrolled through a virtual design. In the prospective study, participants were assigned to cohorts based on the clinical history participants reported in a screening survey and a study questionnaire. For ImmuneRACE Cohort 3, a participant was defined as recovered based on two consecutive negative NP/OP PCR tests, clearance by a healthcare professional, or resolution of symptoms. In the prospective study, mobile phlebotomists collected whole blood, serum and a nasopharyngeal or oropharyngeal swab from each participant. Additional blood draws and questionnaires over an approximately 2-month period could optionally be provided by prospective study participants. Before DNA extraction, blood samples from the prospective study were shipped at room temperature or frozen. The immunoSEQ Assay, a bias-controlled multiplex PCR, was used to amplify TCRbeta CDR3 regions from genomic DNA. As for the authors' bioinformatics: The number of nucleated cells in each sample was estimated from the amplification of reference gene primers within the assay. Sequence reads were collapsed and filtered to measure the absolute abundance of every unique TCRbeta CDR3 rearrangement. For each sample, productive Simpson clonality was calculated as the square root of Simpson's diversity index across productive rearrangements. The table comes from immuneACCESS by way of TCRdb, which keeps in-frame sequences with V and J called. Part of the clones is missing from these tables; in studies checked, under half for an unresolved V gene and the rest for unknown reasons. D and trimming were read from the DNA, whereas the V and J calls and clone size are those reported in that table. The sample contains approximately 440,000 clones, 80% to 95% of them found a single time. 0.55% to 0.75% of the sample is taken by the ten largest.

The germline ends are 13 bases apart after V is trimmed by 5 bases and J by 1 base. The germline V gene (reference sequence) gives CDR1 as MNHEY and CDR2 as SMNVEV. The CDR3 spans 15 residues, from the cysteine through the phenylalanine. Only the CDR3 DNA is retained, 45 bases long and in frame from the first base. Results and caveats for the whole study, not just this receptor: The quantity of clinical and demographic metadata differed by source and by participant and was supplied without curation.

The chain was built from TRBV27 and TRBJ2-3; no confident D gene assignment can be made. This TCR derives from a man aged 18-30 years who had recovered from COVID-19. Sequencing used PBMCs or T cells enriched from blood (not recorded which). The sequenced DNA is TGTGCCAGCAGTACGAGCTCCCGCGGCACAGATACGCAGTATTTT. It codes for CASSTSSRGTDTQYF.